Only a few counts were recorded for the clone carrying this T cell receptor beta chain. What it binds is unknown. Time point meaning: healthy volunteer bleed at 6 weeks. Extraction yielded total RNA from whole blood (unfractionated). The library put unique molecular identifiers onto individual cDNA molecules. Study processing details: Ranging from about 20,000 to 700,000, TCR counts per sample had a median value of around 90,000. Via MiXCR, TCRdb re-called the RACE reads, giving one row per CDR3 protein. These V and J calls derive from TCRdb rather than the authors' analysis. Among 65,000 to 95,000 distinct CDR3 sequences listed, approximately 8.1% were seen once. V gave up 4 bases and J gave up 4 bases, with 23 bases separating them. The CDR3 has 18 residues. Germline V gene lookup returns CDR1 SEHNR and CDR2 FQNEAQ (reference sequence). The sample belongs to a study of human T cells and chemical hapten exposure. Background on the study: TCR yield per sample varied, mainly due to pooled library volumes.

Points from the study as a whole: TCRs at high frequency, those above 1 in 1000, did not change with DPC sensitization.

The chain employs TRBV7-9 and TRBJ2-1; the D gene is possibly TRBD2 (6 bases). The sequencing sample was made of whole blood. This receptor was identified in a female donor in good health. Some clones in this sample may be carry-over from other donors' samples. CDR3 DNA: TGTGCCAGCAGCTCGCGGGATGTCGGAAAACTTTTATACAATGAGCAGTTCTTC. This gives the protein CASSSRDVGKLLYNEQFF.